The 21 T cell receptor beta chains below were found in one sample sequenced in a study of blood T cell repertoires in COVID-19. The table came from immunoSEQ multiplex PCR; TCRdb's copy has only in-frame clones and leaves some out. The sample records tens of thousands of clones, approximately 89% being singletons. Sequenced input: peripheral blood. Every receptor here comes from a human donor in a cohort sampled during active COVID-19.

The chain employs TRBV9 and TRBJ1-5; D not certain. Between the trimmed V and J ends, which lost 4 bases and 1 base, there was a span of 9 bases. Germline values: CDR1 SGDLS, CDR2 YYNGEE. The CDR3 extends over 14 amino acids. The CDR3 nucleotides read TGTGCCAGCAGCCCTTATTCGAGCAATCAGCCCCAGCATTTT. This gives the protein CASSPYSSNQPQHF. Complete variable domain (other parts from reference TRBV9 and TRBJ1-5): DSGVTQTPKHLITATGQRVTLRCSPRSGDLSVYWYQQSLDQGLQFLIQYYNGEERAKGNILERFSAQQFPDLHSELNLSSLELGDSALYFCASSPYSSNQPQHFGDGTRLSIL.

By proportion, this clone is medium-sized (0.01 to 0.1%). The chain is built from TRBV10-1 and TRBJ1-3, with TRBD1 identical over 7 bases. Germline-derived CDR1 and CDR2 are WNHNN and SYGVQD (reference sequence). The CDR3 is 15 residues long. J gave up 0 bases and V 8 bases, and 7 bases lay outside the gene matches. The CDR3 DNA is TGCGCCAGCCGAGGACAGGCGAACTCTGGAAACACCATATATTTT. It translates to CASRGQANSGNTIYF.

The chain couples TRBV5-6 to TRBJ1-6, with TRBD1 matching 7 bases. The V gene end was trimmed by 0 bases and the J gene end by 8 bases; junction bases not matched to a gene: 2. Germline CDR1 SGHDT, CDR2 YYEEEE. This CDR3 contains 14 residues. The DNA for the CDR3 is TGTGCCAGCAGCTTGGGGCAGGGGGATTCACCCCTCCACTTT. Encoded protein: CASSLGQGDSPLHF.

The chain uses TRBV14 and TRBJ1-3; tentatively, D is TRBD1 (5 bases). V was trimmed by 1 base and J by 0 bases, leaving 7 bases between them. Germline values: CDR1 SGHDN, CDR2 FVKESK. The CDR3 runs to 15 residues. Here the CDR3 DNA reads TGTGCCAGCAGCCAAGGGACATACTCTGGAAACACCATATATTTT. The encoded protein is CASSQGTYSGNTIYF.

The V call is TRBV6-5, the J call TRBJ1-1; no reliable D call. The CDR3 runs 12 residues. The V end lost 7 bases, the J end lost 3 bases, and 9 bases lay between the germline ends. Germline V gives CDR1 MNHEY, CDR2 SVGAGI. The DNA for the CDR3 is TGTGCCAGCACAGAAGTGTACACTGAAGCTTTCTTT. Amino acid sequence: CASTEVYTEAFF.

The chain carries TRBV7-2 and TRBJ1-1; TRBD1 matches at 8 bases. The V gene end was trimmed by 2 bases and the J gene end by 7 bases; junction bases not matched to a gene: 9. CDR1 and CDR2 from the germline V gene are SGHTA and FQGNSA. The CDR3 loop spans 15 amino acids. The CDR3 DNA is TGTGCCAGCAGCTTAATAGGTAGGACAGGGATTGAAGCTTTCTTT. It codes for CASSLIGRTGIEAFF.

The chain couples TRBV28 to TRBJ2-1, with 15 bases identical to TRBD2. J was trimmed by 9 bases and V by 5 bases; bases with no gene match: 8. The CDR3 consists of 16 residues. Germline values: CDR1 MDHEN, CDR2 SYDVKM. CDR3 DNA sequence: TGTGCCAGCAGTCCCTGGACTAGCGGGGGGGAAGGTGAGCAGTTCTTC. This codes for CASSPWTSGGEGEQFF.

This chain links TRBV28 with TRBJ1-1, with 11 bases fitting TRBD1. This CDR3 comprises 17 residues. The V segment lost 4 bases and the J segment 4 bases; nucleotides outside the gene matches: 11. CDR1 and CDR2 (germline): MDHEN, SYDVKM. CDR3 bases: TGTGCCAGCAGTTCGCCGTCGGACAGGGGGCGCGGCACTGAAGCTTTCTTT. This gives the protein CASSSPSDRGRGTEAFF.

This chain joins TRBV6-5 and TRBJ2-7; 7 bases fit TRBD2. The CDR3 sequence is 13 residues long. The V and J ends lost 6 bases and 3 bases, in that order; junction bases with no gene match: 5. Germline values: CDR1 MNHEY, CDR2 SVGAGI. CDR3 DNA: TGTGCCAGCAGAACTCCGGGAGGCTACGAGCAGTACTTC. Encoded protein: CASRTPGGYEQYF.

This chain joins TRBV5-1 and TRBJ2-3; perhaps TRBD2 as D (5 bases). The V and J ends lost 5 bases and 5 bases respectively, with 9 bases between them. The CDR3 spans 12 residues. Germline V gives CDR1 SGHRS, CDR2 YFSETQ. The CDR3 reads CASREGVDTQYF. The CDR3 nucleotides are TGCGCCAGCAGAGAGGGAGTAGATACGCAGTATTTT.

This rearrangement joins TRBV20-1 to TRBJ1-2; 10 bases are a match to TRBD1. With V trimmed by 3 bases and J by 8 bases, 9 bases remained unmatched. The CDR3 covers 14 residues. Germline V CDR1 and CDR2: DFQATT, SNEGSKA (reference sequence). The CDR3 reads CSASDSGTGDGYTF. The CDR3 DNA is TGCAGTGCTAGTGACTCCGGGACAGGGGACGGCTACACCTTC.

V gene TRBV6-5 combines with J gene TRBJ1-6, with TRBD1 matching 8 bases. Germline assignment: CDR1 MNHEY and CDR2 SVGAGI. Losses at the gene ends were 0 bases for V and 5 bases for J; bases not matched to a gene: 0. There are 15 residues in the CDR3. DNA for the CDR3: TGTGCCAGCAGTTACTCGGGACAGGATAATTCACCCCTCCACTTT. This translates into CASSYSGQDNSPLHF.

The chain couples TRBV19 to TRBJ2-5, with TRBD1 identical over 9 bases. Germline CDR1 reads LNHDA; CDR2 reads SQIVND (reference sequence). V gave up 3 bases and J gave up 4 bases; unmatched junction bases: 9. The CDR3 loop spans 16 amino acids. CDR3 sequence reads: CASSITGTGRGETQYF. The CDR3 DNA follows: TGTGCCAGTAGTATCACCGGGACAGGGAGGGGAGAGACCCAGTACTTC.

The rearrangement links TRBV28 to TRBJ1-5; D gene unclear. This CDR3 has 13 amino acids. Deletions cut 3 bases from V and 3 bases from J, with 6 bases between. CDR1 is MDHEN and CDR2 is SYDVKM in the germline V gene. CDR3: CASSLENNQPQHF. Written as DNA, the CDR3 is TGTGCCAGCAGTTTGGAGAACAATCAGCCCCAGCATTTT. The entire variable domain, with the rest obtained from reference TRBV28 and TRBJ1-5, is as follows: DVKVTQSSRYLVKRTGEKVFLECVQDMDHENMFWYRQDPGLGLRLIYFSYDVKMKEKGDIPEGYSVSREKKERFSLILESASTNQTSMYLCASSLENNQPQHFGDGTRLSIL.

The rearrangement uses TRBV3-1 (or the pseudogene TRBV3-2) and TRBJ2-7; a possible D gene is TRBD2 (6 bases). V was clipped by 1 base and J by 0 bases, with 10 bases between them. Germline assignment: CDR1 LGHDT and CDR2 YNNKEL (reference sequence). The CDR3 runs to 15 residues. CDR3 sequence: CASSQGRGPSYEQYF. The CDR3 DNA follows: TGTGCCAGCAGCCAAGGGCGGGGCCCCTCCTACGAGCAGTACTTC.

The rearrangement links TRBV20-1 to TRBJ2-2, with D possibly matching TRBD1 (5 bases). The germline V gene encodes CDR1 DFQATT and CDR2 SNEGSKA (reference sequence). The V end lost 3 bases, the J end lost 4 bases, and 12 bases lay between the germline ends. The CDR3 is made up of 14 amino acids. In nucleotides, the CDR3 is TGCAGTGCTAGTCGGCAGGGCGGCACCGGGGAGCTGTTTTTT. Encoded protein: CSASRQGGTGELFF.

This clone was counted once. The rearrangement links TRBV11-2 to TRBJ2-7, with D tentatively TRBD2 (6 bases). V was shortened by 2 bases and J by 0 bases, with 14 bases between the two germline ends. The germline V gene has CDR1 SGHAT and CDR2 FQNNGV. CDR3 size: 16 residues. The CDR3 region is CASSLNYGGNSYEQYF. The CDR3 nucleotides read TGTGCCAGCAGCTTAAATTACGGGGGAAACTCCTACGAGCAGTACTTC.

This rearrangement joins TRBV7-2 to TRBJ1-5; D not resolved. Trimming took off 2 bases at V and 1 base at J, with 12 bases between the two ends. The V gene's germline CDR1 is SGHTA and CDR2 FQGNSA. There are 16 residues in the CDR3. CDR3 amino acids: CASSLFAGISNQPQHF. In DNA, the CDR3 is TGTGCCAGCAGCTTATTTGCGGGAATAAGCAATCAGCCCCAGCATTTT.

This chain links TRBV7-2 with TRBJ2-4; TRBD2 matches at 10 bases. The germline CDR1 and CDR2 sequences are SGHTA and FQGNSA. V lost 1 base to trimming and J lost 6 bases; unmatched junction nucleotides: 3. The CDR3 totals 15 residues. The DNA of the CDR3 is TGTGCCAGCAGCTTAGAGCGGGGGGGAATAAACATTCAGTACTTC. Translation: CASSLERGGINIQYF.

V is TRBV6-5 and J is TRBJ1-5; 12 bases are a match to TRBD1. This CDR3 is 15 amino acids long. Germline-derived CDR1 and CDR2 are MNHEY and SVGAGI. V lost 6 bases, J lost 15 bases, and 15 bases stayed unmatched. This CDR3 reads CASRPGRGQGAWWHF. The CDR3 DNA follows: TGTGCCAGCAGACCGGGGAGGGGACAGGGGGCTTGGTGGCATTTT.

The V call is TRBV7-9, the J call TRBJ2-5; 11 positions agree with TRBD1. The CDR3 has 16 residues. CDR1 is SEHNR and CDR2 is FQNEAQ in the germline V gene (reference sequence). With V trimmed by 1 base and J by 5 bases, 6 bases remained unmatched. CDR3 loop: CASSLGAGQGVETQYF. Here the CDR3 DNA reads TGTGCCAGCAGCTTAGGAGCGGGACAGGGGGTGGAGACCCAGTACTTC. The whole variable domain, filled in from reference TRBV7-9 and TRBJ2-5, reads DTGVSQNPRHKITKRGQNVTFRCDPISEHNRLYWYRQTLGQGPEFLTYFQNEAQLEKSRLLSDRFSAERPKGSFSTLEIQRTEQGDSAMYLCASSLGAGQGVETQYFGPGTRLLVL.